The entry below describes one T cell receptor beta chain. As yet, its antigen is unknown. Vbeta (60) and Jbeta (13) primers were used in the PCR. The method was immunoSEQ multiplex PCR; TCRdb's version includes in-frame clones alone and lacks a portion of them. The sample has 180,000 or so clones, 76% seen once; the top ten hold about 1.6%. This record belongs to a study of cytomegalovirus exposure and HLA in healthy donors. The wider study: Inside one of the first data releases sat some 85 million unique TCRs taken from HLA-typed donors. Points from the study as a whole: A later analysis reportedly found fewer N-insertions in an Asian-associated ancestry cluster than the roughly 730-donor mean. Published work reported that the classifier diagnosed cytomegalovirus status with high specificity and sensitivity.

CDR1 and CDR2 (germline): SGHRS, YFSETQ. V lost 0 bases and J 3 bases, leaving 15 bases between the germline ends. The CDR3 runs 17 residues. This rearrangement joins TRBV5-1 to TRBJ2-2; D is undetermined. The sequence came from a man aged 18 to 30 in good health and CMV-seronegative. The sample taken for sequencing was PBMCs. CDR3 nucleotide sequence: TGCGCCAGCAGCTTGGAAGGAGTCTCCGTTTACACCGGGGAGCTGTTTTTT. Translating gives CASSLEGVSVYTGELFF.